Included here is one T cell receptor beta chain sequence, with context. The sample comes from a study of CD8+ T cells in alopecia areata. Whole-study context: Those patients who were treated received oral tofacitinib, which was given at 5 to 10 mg twice daily for moderate-to-severe alopecia areata.

Stated treatment: oral pan-JAK inhibitor, 5-10 mg twice daily. Sequencing relied on a cDNA template that was reverse transcribed from extracted RNA. Produced via immunoSEQ multiplex PCR; TCRdb's table is partial and in-frame only. The sample records 79,000 or so clones, around two thirds being singletons. The CDR3 sequence is 15 residues long. The germline V gene has CDR1 MNHEY and CDR2 SMNVEV (reference sequence). J lost 9 bases, V lost 3 bases, and 9 bases had no gene match. V usage is TRBV27 and J usage is TRBJ2-1; 9 bases map to TRBD1. Here the sequenced sample was CD8+ T cells sorted from blood, taken at week 24, from a patient treated with tofacitinib. The receptor comes from a human donor with alopecia areata. As DNA, the CDR3 is TGTGCCAGCAGTTTTTTTACAGGGGGCTTGGGTGAGCAGTTCTTC. This codes for CASSFFTGGLGEQFF.